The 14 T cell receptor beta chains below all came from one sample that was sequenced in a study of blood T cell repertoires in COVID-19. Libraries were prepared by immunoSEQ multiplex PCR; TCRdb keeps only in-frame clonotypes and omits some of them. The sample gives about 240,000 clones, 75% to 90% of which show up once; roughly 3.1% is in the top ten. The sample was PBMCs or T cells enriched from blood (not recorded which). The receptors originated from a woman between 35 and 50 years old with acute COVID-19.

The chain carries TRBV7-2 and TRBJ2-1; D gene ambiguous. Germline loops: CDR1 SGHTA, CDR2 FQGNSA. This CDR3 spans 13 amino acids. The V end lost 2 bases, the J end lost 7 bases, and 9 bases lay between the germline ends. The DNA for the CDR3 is TGTGCCAGCAGCTTACCCTCTAGAAATGAGCAGTTCTTC. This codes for CASSLPSRNEQFF.

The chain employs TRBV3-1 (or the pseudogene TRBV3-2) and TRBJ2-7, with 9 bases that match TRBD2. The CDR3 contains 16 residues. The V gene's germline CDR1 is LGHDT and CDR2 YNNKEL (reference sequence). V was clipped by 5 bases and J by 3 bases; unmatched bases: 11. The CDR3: CASSKNGLAGYYEQYF. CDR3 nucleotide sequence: TGTGCCAGCAGCAAGAACGGGCTAGCGGGATACTACGAGCAGTACTTC.

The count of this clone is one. The CDR3 here is CASRGLGFYNEQFF. The CDR3 nucleotides read TGTGCCAGCAGGGGACTAGGTTTCTACAATGAGCAGTTCTTC. V usage is TRBV7-9 and J usage is TRBJ2-1; 8 nucleotides align to TRBD2. The trim removed 6 bases at V and 3 bases at J, leaving 4 bases unmatched. The length of the CDR3 is 14 residues. Looked up from germline, CDR1 is SEHNR and CDR2 is FQNEAQ (reference sequence).

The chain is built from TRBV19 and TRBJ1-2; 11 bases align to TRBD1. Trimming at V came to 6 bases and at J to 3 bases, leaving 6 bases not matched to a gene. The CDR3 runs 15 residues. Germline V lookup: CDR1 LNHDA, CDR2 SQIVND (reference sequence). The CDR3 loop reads CASRSGTGGYYGYTF. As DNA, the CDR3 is TGTGCCAGTAGATCAGGGACAGGGGGGTACTATGGCTACACCTTC.

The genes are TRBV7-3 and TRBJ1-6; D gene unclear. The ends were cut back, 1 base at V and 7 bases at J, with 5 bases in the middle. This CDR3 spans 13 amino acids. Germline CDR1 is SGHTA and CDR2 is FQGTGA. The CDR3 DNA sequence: TGTGCCAGCAGCTTAAGGGAGAATTCACCCCTCCACTTT. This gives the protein CASSLRENSPLHF.

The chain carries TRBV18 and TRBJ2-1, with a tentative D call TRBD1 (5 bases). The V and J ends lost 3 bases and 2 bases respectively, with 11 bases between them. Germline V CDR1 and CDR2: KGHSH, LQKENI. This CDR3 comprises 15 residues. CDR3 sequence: CASSPQQGPYNEQFF. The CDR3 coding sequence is TGTGCCAGCTCACCGCAGCAGGGCCCCTACAATGAGCAGTTCTTC.

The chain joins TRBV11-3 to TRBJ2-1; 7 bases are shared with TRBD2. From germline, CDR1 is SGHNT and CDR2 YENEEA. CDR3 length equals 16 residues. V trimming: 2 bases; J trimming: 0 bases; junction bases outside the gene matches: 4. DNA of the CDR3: TGTGCCAGCAGCTTAAGGGCGGGAGTCTCCTACAATGAGCAGTTCTTC. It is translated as CASSLRAGVSYNEQFF.

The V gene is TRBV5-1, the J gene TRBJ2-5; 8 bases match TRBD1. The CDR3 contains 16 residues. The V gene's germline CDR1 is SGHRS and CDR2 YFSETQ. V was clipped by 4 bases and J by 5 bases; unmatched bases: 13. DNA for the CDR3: TGCGCCAGCAGCCCGGCGACAGGGGAAATGGCGGAGACCCAGTACTTC. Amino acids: CASSPATGEMAETQYF.

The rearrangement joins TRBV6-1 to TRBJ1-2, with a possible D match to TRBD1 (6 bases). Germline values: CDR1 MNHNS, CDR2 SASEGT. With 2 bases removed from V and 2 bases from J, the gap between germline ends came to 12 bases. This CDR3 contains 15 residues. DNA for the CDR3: TGTGCCAGCAGTGAATTTGGGACACTCAACTATGGCTACACCTTC. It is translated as CASSEFGTLNYGYTF.

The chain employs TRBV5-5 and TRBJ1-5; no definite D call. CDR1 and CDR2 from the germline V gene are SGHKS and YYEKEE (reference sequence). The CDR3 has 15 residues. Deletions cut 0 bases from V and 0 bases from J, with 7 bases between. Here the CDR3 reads CASSLGLYSNQPQHF. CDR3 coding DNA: TGTGCCAGCAGCTTGGGACTGTATAGCAATCAGCCCCAGCATTTT.

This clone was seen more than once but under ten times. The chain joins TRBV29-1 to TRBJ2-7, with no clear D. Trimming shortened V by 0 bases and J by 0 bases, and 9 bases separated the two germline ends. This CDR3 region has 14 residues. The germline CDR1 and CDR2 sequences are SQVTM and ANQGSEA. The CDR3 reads CSVEETRTSYEQYF. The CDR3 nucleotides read TGCAGCGTTGAAGAAACACGTACCTCCTACGAGCAGTACTTC.

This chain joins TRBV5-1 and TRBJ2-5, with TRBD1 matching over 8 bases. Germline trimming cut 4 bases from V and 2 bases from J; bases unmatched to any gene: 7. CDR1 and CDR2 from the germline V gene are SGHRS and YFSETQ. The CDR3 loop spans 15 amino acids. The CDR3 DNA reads TGCGCCAGCAGCCCGGTGGGACAGGAACAAGAGACCCAGTACTTC. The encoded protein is CASSPVGQEQETQYF.

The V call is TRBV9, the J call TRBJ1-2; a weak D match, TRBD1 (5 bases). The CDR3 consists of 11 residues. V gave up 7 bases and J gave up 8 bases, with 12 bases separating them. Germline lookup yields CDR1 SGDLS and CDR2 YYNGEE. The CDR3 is CASAGKDGYTF. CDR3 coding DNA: TGTGCCAGCGCAGGGAAGGACGGCTACACCTTC.

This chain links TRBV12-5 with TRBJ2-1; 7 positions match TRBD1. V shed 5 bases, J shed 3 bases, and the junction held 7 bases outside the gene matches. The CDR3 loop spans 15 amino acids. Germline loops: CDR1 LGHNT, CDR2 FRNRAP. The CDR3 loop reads CASGPPGQNYNEQFF. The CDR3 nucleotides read TGTGCTAGTGGTCCCCCGGGACAGAACTACAATGAGCAGTTCTTC.